This entry is about one T cell receptor (beta chain). V lost 5 bases and J 0 bases, leaving 19 bases between the germline ends. CDR3 size: 17 residues. From germline, CDR1 is MDHEN and CDR2 SYDVKM. This sample is drawn from a study of shared clonotypes between healthy human individuals. Under the authors' procedure: ImmunoSEQ output lacked quality scores and full-length reads, limiting matched filtering. Using immunoSEQ multiplex PCR, the repertoire was profiled, and TCRdb retains in-frame clones only, with some absent. That table gives V, J and clone size, and the DNA gave D and trimming. The sample consists of around 2.1 million clones, nearly 97% of them appearing once.

Source material: naive CD4+ T cells sorted from blood. Noted subset: CD45RA+ positively selected. The clonotype originates from a man aged 18 to 29 in good health. This chain joins TRBV28 and TRBJ1-2; no clear D. CDR3 DNA sequence: TGTGCCAGCAGTCCCCTAGGCCGGGCACCTTCTAACTATGGCTACACCTTC. The encoded protein is CASSPLGRAPSNYGYTF.